Listed below are T cell receptor beta chains from one sample, sequenced in a study of blood T cell repertoires in COVID-19. Profiling relied on immunoSEQ multiplex PCR, and the TCRdb table lists in-frame clones only, not all of them. The sample has about 160,000 clones; 85% are singletons. Source material: peripheral blood. These receptors came from a human donor with acute or convalescent COVID-19. The donor label of this sample is uncertain. The CDR3 runs from the conserved cysteine through the conserved F or W. Fields, in order: V gene, J gene, D gene, clone size, CDR3 protein, CDR3 DNA. D genes are given only for firm matches. A clone size is listed for some rows: how often the clone was seen (once, few, many), or a class if it is expanded.

V: TRBV7-6; J: TRBJ1-6; D: NA; size: NA; CDR3: CASSLVQGTNSPLHF; DNA: TGTGCCAGCAGCTTAGTGCAGGGGACGAATTCACCCCTCCACTTT
V: TRBV30; J: TRBJ1-1; D: NA; size: NA; CDR3: CAWSGGFNTEAFF; DNA: TGTGCCTGGAGTGGAGGGTTCAACACTGAAGCTTTCTTT
V: TRBV30; J: TRBJ1-1; D: NA; size: NA; CDR3: CAWRQMNTEAFF; DNA: TGTGCCTGGAGACAGATGAACACTGAAGCTTTCTTT
V: TRBV5-4; J: TRBJ2-2; D: NA; size: NA; CDR3: CASSFFWGGQNTGELFF; DNA: TGTGCCAGCAGCTTTTTTTGGGGGGGCCAGAACACCGGGGAGCTGTTTTTT
V: TRBV30; J: TRBJ1-1; D: NA; size: NA; CDR3: CAWSVRIGPRGSKAFF; DNA: TGTGCCTGGAGTGTACGAATCGGTCCCCGGGGTTCTAAAGCTTTCTTT
V: TRBV20-1; J: TRBJ1-1; D: NA; size: few; CDR3: CSASPGQIAFF; DNA: TGCAGTGCTAGCCCTGGACAGATAGCTTTCTTT
V: TRBV29-1; J: TRBJ1-6; D: TRBD1; size: NA; CDR3: CSAEGTGVESPLHF; DNA: TGCAGCGCTGAGGGGACAGGGGTGGAATCACCCCTCCACTTT
V: TRBV7-2; J: TRBJ2-7; D: TRBD1; size: NA; CDR3: CASSPRQGGYYEQYF; DNA: TGTGCCAGCAGCCCACGACAGGGGGGATACTACGAGCAGTACTTC
V: TRBV28; J: TRBJ2-3; D: NA; size: NA; CDR3: CASSSDRLTDTQYF; DNA: TGTGCCAGCAGTTCAGACAGACTCACAGATACGCAGTATTTT
V: TRBV5-1; J: TRBJ2-2; D: NA; size: NA; CDR3: CASSLDPTAAGELFF; DNA: TGCGCCAGCAGCTTGGACCCCACCGCGGCCGGGGAGCTGTTTTTT
V: TRBV11-2; J: TRBJ1-3; D: NA; size: NA; CDR3: CASSLRGARNTIYF; DNA: TGTGCCAGCAGCTTACGGGGGGCACGGAACACCATATATTTT
V: TRBV5-1; J: TRBJ1-6; D: NA; size: NA; CDR3: CASSVDSYYNSPLHF; DNA: TGCGCCAGCAGCGTGGACAGTTACTATAATTCACCCCTCCACTTT
V: TRBV19; J: TRBJ1-4; D: NA; size: NA; CDR3: CASKMTETNEKLFF; DNA: TGTGCCAGTAAAATGACAGAAACTAATGAAAAACTGTTTTTT
V: TRBV19; J: TRBJ1-6; D: TRBD1; size: NA; CDR3: CASSLQTGSYNSPLHF; DNA: TGTGCCAGTAGCCTCCAGACAGGGTCCTATAATTCACCCCTCCACTTT
V: TRBV15; J: TRBJ2-2; D: NA; size: NA; CDR3: CATSRDGGAFQTGELFF; DNA: TGTGCCACCAGCAGAGATGGGGGGGCTTTTCAAACCGGGGAGCTGTTTTTT